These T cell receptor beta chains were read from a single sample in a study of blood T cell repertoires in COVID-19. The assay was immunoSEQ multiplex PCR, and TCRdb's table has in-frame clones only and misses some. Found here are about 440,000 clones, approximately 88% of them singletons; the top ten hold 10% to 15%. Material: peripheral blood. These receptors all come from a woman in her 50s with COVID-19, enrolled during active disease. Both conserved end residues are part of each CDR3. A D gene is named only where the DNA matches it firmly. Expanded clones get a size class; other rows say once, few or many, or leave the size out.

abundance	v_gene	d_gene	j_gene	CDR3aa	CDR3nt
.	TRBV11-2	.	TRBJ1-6	CASSSDLGGRDSPLHF	TGTGCCAGCAGTTCTGACCTCGGGGGGCGGGATTCACCCCTCCACTTT
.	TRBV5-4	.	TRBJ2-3	CASSLGVSTQYF	TGTGCCAGCAGCTTGGGCGTGAGCACGCAGTATTTT
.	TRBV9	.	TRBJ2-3	CASSALGGSTDTQYF	TGTGCCAGCAGCGCCCTCGGCGGAAGCACAGATACGCAGTATTTT
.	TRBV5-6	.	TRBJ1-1	CASSLGLDTDEAFF	TGTGCCAGCAGCTTGGGGTTAGACACGGATGAAGCTTTCTTT
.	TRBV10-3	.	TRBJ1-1	CAISEFPPGEGTEAFF	TGTGCCATCAGTGAGTTCCCCCCAGGGGAAGGTACTGAAGCTTTCTTT
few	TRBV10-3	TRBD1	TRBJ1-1	CAISGGQGGPEAFF	TGTGCCATCAGCGGGGGACAGGGGGGCCCTGAAGCTTTCTTT
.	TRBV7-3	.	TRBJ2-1	CASSSAGNEQFF	TGTGCCAGCAGCTCCGCGGGGAATGAGCAGTTCTTC
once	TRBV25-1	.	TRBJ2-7	CASSDRAHYEQYF	TGTGCCAGCAGTGACAGGGCCCACTACGAGCAGTACTTC
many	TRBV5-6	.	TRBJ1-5	CASSFTGNQPQHF	TGTGCCAGCAGCTTTACAGGTAATCAGCCCCAGCATTTT
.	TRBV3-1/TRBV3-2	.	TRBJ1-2	CASSQSRGTGYTF	TGTGCCAGCAGCCAATCAAGGGGGACTGGCTACACCTTC
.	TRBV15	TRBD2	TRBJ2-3	CATSRPGTRGDTQYF	TGTGCCACCAGCAGGCCCGGGACTAGGGGGGATACGCAGTATTTT
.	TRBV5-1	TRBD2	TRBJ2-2	CASSLEASGFTGELFF	TGCGCCAGCAGCTTGGAGGCTAGCGGGTTCACCGGGGAGCTGTTTTTT
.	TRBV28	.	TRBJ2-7	CASSPPGSHEQYF	TGTGCCAGCAGTCCGCCCGGTTCCCACGAGCAGTACTTC
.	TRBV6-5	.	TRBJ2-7	CASSNGGPYEQYF	TGTGCCAGCTCCAATGGTGGGCCCTACGAGCAGTACTTC
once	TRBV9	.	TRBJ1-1	CAGQTLGGTEAFF	TGTGCCGGACAGACCCTCGGAGGCACTGAAGCTTTCTTT
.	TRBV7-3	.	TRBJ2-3	CASSPGASGTDTQYF	TGTGCCAGCAGCCCGGGAGCCAGCGGCACAGATACGCAGTATTTT
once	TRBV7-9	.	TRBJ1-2	CASSLSPGYGYTF	TGTGCCAGCAGCCTCAGCCCGGGCTATGGCTACACCTTC
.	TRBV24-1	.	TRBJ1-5	CATSDPDSGDDQPQHF	TGTGCCACCAGTGACCCGGATTCGGGGGACGATCAGCCCCAGCATTTT
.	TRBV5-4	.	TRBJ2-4	CASSLDLNIQYF	TGTGCCAGCAGCCTAGACCTAAACATTCAGTACTTC
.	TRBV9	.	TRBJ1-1	CASSSPRGGVGTEAFF	TGTGCCAGCAGCTCACCTCGGGGGGGGGTAGGCACTGAAGCTTTCTTT
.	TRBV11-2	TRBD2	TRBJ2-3	CASSFGWDYSTDTQYF	TGTGCCAGCAGCTTTGGTTGGGACTACAGCACAGATACGCAGTATTTT
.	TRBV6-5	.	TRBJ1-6	CASSRTRLPTPLHF	TGTGCCAGCAGCCGGACAAGGCTTCCTACGCCCCTCCACTTT
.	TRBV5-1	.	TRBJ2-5	CASSLGGEETQYF	TGCGCCAGCAGCCTGGGGGGAGAGGAGACCCAGTACTTC
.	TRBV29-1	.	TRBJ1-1	CSGNQGWNTEAFF	TGCAGCGGAAATCAGGGGTGGAACACTGAAGCTTTCTTT
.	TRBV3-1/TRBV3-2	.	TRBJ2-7	CASSQVAQGGSYEQYF	TGTGCCAGCAGCCAAGTGGCCCAGGGAGGCTCCTACGAGCAGTACTTC
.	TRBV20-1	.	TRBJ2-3	CSASDPHTDTQYF	TGCAGTGCTAGTGACCCCCACACAGATACGCAGTATTTT
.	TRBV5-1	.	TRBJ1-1	CASSQQQGRNTEAFF	TGCGCCAGCAGCCAACAACAGGGACGGAACACTGAAGCTTTCTTT
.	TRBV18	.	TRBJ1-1	CASSLQTGVNTEAFF	TGTGCCAGCTCCCTTCAGACAGGCGTGAACACTGAAGCTTTCTTT
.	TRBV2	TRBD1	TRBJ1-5	CASRPRTGSSNQPQHF	TGTGCCAGCAGACCCCGGACAGGGAGTAGCAATCAGCCCCAGCATTTT
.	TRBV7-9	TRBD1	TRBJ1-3	CASSWGTGNSGNTIYF	TGTGCCAGCAGCTGGGGGACAGGGAACTCTGGAAACACCATATATTTT